The T cell receptor beta chain described here comes from a study of shared clonotypes between healthy human individuals. Study details: Three plates each covered CD4 naive and memory; CD8 naive two, CD8 memory one.

Every subset's genomic DNA went evenly onto several immunoSEQ plates. The input for sorted-subset replicate PCRs was 150 to 200 ng DNA, some 28,000 T cell genomes. As handled by the study authors: ImmunoSEQ supplied junction-only sequences lacking quality scores, so filtering was different. Sequenced by immunoSEQ multiplex PCR; TCRdb stores in-frame clones only, minus some. Clone size and the V and J calls come from that table; the DNA yielded D and trimming. The sample lists some 1.5 million clones, roughly 97% occurring once. The CDR3 has 11 residues. Germline CDR1 and CDR2: SNHLY and FYNNEI. V lost 7 bases to trimming and J lost 5 bases, with 7 bases between them.

The rearrangement uses TRBV2 and TRBJ2-3; TRBD2 is a possible D gene (5 bases). This receptor was identified in a man aged 30 to 45 in good health. What was sequenced was naive CD4+ T cells sorted from blood. Stated subset: CD45RA+ positively selected. In DNA, the CDR3 is TGTGCCAGCAACGGAGGAGATACGCAGTATTTT. Protein product: CASNGGDTQYF.